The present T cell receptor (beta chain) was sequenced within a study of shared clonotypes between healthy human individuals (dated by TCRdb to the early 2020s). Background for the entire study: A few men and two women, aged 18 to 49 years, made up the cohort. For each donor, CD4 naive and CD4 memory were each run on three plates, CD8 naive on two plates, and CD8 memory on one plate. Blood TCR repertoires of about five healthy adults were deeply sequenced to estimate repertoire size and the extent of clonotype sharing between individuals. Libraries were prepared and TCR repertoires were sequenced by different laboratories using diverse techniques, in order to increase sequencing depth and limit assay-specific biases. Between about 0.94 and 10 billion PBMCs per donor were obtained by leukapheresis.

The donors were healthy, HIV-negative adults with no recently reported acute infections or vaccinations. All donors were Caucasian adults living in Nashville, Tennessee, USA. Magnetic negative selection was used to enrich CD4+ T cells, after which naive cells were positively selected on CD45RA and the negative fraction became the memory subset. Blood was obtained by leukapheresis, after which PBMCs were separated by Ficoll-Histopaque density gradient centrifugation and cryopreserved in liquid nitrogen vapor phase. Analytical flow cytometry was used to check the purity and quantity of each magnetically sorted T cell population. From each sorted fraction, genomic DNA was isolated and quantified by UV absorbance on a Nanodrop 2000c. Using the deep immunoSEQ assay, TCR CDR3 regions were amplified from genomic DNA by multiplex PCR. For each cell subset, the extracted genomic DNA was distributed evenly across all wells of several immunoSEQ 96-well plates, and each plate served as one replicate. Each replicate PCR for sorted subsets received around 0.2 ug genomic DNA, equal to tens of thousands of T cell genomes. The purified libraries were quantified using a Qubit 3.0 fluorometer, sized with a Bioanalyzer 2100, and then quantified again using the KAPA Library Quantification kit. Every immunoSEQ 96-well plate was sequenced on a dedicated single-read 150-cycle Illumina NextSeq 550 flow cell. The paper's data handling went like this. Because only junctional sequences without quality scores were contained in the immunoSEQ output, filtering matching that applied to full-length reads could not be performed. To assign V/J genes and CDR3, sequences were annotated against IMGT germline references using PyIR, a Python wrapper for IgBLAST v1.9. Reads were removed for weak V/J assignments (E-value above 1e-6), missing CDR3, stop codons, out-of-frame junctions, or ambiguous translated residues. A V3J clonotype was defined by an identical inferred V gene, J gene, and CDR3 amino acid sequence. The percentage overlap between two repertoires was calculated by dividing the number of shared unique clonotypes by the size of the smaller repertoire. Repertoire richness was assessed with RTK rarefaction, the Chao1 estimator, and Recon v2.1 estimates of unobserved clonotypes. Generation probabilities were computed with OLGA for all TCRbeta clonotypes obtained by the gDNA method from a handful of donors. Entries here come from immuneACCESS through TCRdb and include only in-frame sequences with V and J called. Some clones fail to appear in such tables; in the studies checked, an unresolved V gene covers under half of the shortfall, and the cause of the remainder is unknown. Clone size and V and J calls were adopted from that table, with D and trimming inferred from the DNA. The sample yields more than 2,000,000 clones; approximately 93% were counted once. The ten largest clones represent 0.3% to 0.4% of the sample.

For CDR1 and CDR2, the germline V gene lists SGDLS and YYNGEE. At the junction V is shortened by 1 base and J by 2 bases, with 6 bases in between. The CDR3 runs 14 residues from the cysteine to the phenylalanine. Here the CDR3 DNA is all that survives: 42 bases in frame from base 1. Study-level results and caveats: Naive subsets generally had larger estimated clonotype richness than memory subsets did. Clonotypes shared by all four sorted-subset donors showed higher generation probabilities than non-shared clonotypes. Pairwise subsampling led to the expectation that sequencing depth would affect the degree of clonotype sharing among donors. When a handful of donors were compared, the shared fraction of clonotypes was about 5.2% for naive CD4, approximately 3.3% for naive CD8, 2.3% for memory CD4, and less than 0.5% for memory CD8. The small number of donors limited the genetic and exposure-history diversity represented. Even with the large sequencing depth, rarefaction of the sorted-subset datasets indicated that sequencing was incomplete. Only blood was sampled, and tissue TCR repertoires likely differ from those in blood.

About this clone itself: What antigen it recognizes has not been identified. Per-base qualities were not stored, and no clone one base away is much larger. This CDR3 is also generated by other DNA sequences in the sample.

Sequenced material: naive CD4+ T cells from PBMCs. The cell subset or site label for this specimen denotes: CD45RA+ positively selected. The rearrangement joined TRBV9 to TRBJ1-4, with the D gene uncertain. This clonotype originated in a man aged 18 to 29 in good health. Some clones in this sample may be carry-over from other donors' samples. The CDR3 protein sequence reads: CASSVRSTNEKLFF. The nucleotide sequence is TGTGCCAGCAGCGTAAGGAGCACTAATGAAAAACTGTTTTTT.